The 9 T cell receptor beta chains in this list originate from one sample, sequenced in a study of T cell responses to AZD1222 COVID-19 vaccine (TCRdb year 2021). In light of the paper, this sample's time point label describes: about 28 days (+/-7) after the second vaccine dose. Libraries came from the immunoSEQ multiplex PCR assay. Sourced from immuneACCESS, this table was stored by TCRdb with only in-frame sequences that have V and J called. A share of the clones is absent; for the studies checked, an unresolved V gene accounts for under half, and the remainder has no known explanation. The sample includes 150,000 to 190,000 clones, with about 90% observed a single time. The ten largest make up approximately 9.1% of the sample. Sequenced material: peripheral blood, taken 28 days after the second AZD1222 dose. Receptor source: an adult who received the AZD1222 COVID-19 vaccine.

The rearrangement links TRBV6-5 to TRBJ1-2; D might be TRBD1 (5 bases). Trimming removed 8 bases at V and 8 bases at J, with 15 bases between. The germline gives CDR1 MNHEY, CDR2 SVGAGI. The CDR3 extends over 12 amino acids. CDR3 protein: CASRSRGVGYTF. DNA of the CDR3: TGTGCCAGCCGTTCTCGGGGGGTCGGCTACACCTTC.

The gene calls are TRBV6-2 or TRBV6-3 and TRBJ2-1, with D perhaps matching TRBD2 (6 bases). V shed 4 bases and J shed 6 bases, with 7 bases lying between them. This CDR3 contains 12 residues. Germline-derived CDR1 and CDR2 are MNHEY and SVGEGT. The CDR3 spells CASSSGGNEQFF. For the CDR3, the DNA is TGTGCCAGCAGTTCCGGGGGCAATGAGCAGTTCTTC.

This clone was recorded only once. The chain links TRBV7-9 to TRBJ1-2; a weak D match, TRBD1 (5 bases). Germline V gene sequence: CDR1 SEHNR, CDR2 FQNEAQ (reference sequence). This CDR3 is 16 amino acids long. V lost 1 base, J lost 3 bases, and 15 bases lay in between. The CDR3 sequence is CASSLVAAQGHYGYTF. CDR3 bases: TGTGCCAGCAGCTTAGTGGCGGCCCAGGGCCACTATGGCTACACCTTC.

The genes are TRBV5-8 and TRBJ2-6; 7 bases align to TRBD1. V was pared by 4 bases and J by 0 bases, with 10 bases of the junction left unmatched. The germline CDR1 and CDR2 sequences are SGHTS and YDEGEE. The CDR3 has 18 residues. Here the CDR3 DNA reads TGTGCCAGCAGCATGGACAGGCCCCTCAGCTCTGGGGCCAACGTCCTGACTTTC. Amino acids: CASSMDRPLSSGANVLTF.

The chain joins TRBV28 to TRBJ1-2, with D maybe TRBD1 (5 bases). Trimming left V 8 bases short and J 2 bases short, with 12 bases between. CDR1 is MDHEN and CDR2 is SYDVKM in the germline V gene. CDR3 length equals 13 residues. The CDR3 region has the DNA TGTGCCAGCTTTGACAGTTCAAACTATGGCTACACCTTC. Translating it yields CASFDSSNYGYTF.

The rearrangement joins TRBV5-4 to TRBJ1-6; no reliable D call. Germline V gene sequence: CDR1 SGHNT, CDR2 YYREEE (reference sequence). The CDR3 contains 13 residues. Trimming removed 5 bases at V and 7 bases at J, with 10 bases between. The CDR3 is CASRSNPNSPLHF. CDR3 nucleotide sequence: TGTGCCAGCAGGTCGAATCCGAATTCACCCCTCCACTTT.

The chain couples TRBV18 to TRBJ2-3; 10 bases are shared with TRBD2. The CDR3 is 15 residues long. Germline assignment: CDR1 KGHSH and CDR2 LQKENI. V lost 2 bases to trimming and J lost 7 bases; unmatched junction nucleotides: 6. The CDR3 sequence: CASSPKGLAINTQYF. DNA for the CDR3: TGTGCCAGCTCACCAAAGGGACTAGCGATCAATACGCAGTATTTT.

The chain's CDR3 is CASSLRGGSGHNEQFF. CDR3 in DNA: TGTGCCAGCAGCTTAAGGGGTGGCAGCGGCCACAATGAGCAGTTCTTC. The V gene is TRBV7-3, the J gene TRBJ2-1; D is possibly TRBD2 (5 bases). The CDR3 is 16 amino acids. CDR1 is SGHTA, CDR2 FQGTGA, per germline. V gave up 1 base and J gave up 5 bases, with 15 bases separating them. Variable domain in full (rest from reference TRBV7-3 and TRBJ2-1): GAGVSQTPSNKVTEKGKYVELRCDPISGHTALYWYRQSLGQGPEFLIYFQGTGAADDSGLPNDRFFAVRPEGSVSTLKIQRTERGDSAVYLCASSLRGGSGHNEQFFGPGTRLTVL.

This chain connects TRBV19 to TRBJ2-2, with TRBD1 identical over 10 bases. This CDR3 has 14 residues. Germline V gives CDR1 LNHDA, CDR2 SQIVND (reference sequence). Trimming removed 6 bases from V and 3 bases from J; junction bases left unmatched: 1. The CDR3 region is CASRGQGYTGELFF. DNA for the CDR3: TGTGCCAGTAGGGGACAGGGGTACACCGGGGAGCTGTTTTTT.